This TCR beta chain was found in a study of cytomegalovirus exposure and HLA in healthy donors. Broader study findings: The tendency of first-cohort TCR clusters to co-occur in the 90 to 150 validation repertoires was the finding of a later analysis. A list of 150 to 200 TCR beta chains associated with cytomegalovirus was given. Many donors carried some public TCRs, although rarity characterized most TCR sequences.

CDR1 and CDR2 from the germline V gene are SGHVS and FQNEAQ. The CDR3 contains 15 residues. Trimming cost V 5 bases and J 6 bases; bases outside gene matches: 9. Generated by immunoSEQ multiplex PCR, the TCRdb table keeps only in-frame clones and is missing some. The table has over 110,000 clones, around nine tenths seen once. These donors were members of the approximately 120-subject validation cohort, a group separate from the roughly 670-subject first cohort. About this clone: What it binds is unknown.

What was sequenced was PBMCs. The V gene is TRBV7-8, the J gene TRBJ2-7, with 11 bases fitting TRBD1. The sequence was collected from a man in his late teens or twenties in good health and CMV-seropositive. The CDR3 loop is CASSLRRTGGAEQYF. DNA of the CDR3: TGTGCCAGCAGCCTCCGACGGACAGGGGGCGCCGAGCAGTACTTC.